A selection of T cell receptor beta chains follows, all from one sample in a study of yellow fever vaccine responses in identical twins. TCRdb passed the RT-PCR reads through MiXCR, listing each CDR3 protein once. The table includes about 19,000 distinct CDR3 sequences, approximately 71% detected once. Source: T cells from blood (PBMCs), unsorted or a sorted subset (not recorded which), taken before or after yellow fever vaccination (not recorded which). These receptors came from a woman aged 18 to 35 who received the yellow fever vaccine. Both conserved end residues are trimmed from each CDR3.

V	CDR3
TRBV29-1	SGTENTEAF
TRBV18	ASSPPGGSSYNEQF
TRBV29-1	SVNGQGGTDTQY
TRBV10-1	ASSSRVSGRKMNEQF
TRBV24-1	ATSEARGQDTQY
TRBV6-1	ASRAPGARLVGYT
TRBV4-1	ASSQGSTGLGQF
TRBV11-1	ASNRVYNEQF
TRBV2	ASSDEARVEQF
TRBV2	ASSEDLNTEAF
TRBV11-2	ASSPPGAGGRETQY
TRBV12-3/TRBV12-4	ASSLGTPGELF
TRBV28	ASSLGVSSEEAF
TRBV3-1	ASSLRQGSIYGYT
TRBV6-5	ASSYSNTYGYT
TRBV18	ASSPRVTGPYNEQF
TRBV7-3	ASRTTSHDYNEQF
TRBV7-6	ASAPGQGTEAF
TRBV11-3	ASSLGANNEQF
TRBV7-9	ASSLGSVQETQY
TRBV7-2	ASSLARQGVPQH
TRBV7-6	ASSPTQQGPYNEQF
TRBV2	ASSKASSGANVLT
TRBV15	ATSSIPREKLF
TRBV11-2	ASRSPGTAFNNEQF
TRBV4-3	ASSQDGIAGEGELF
TRBV29-1	SVDGDRDTEAF
TRBV3-1	ASSQDRPFTGELF
TRBV2	ASIVGREGFIAKNIQY
TRBV15	ATSREAGSYNEQF
TRBV12-3/TRBV12-4	ASSLSRLNEQF
TRBV13	ASNIIGGQGFSPLH
TRBV29-1	SVRGSSYEQY
TRBV10-2	ASSESTPTVYNEQF
TRBV23-1	ASGGRIGELF
TRBV12-3/TRBV12-4	ASNTRVGGYT
TRBV5-1	ASSLEGAEVQETQY
TRBV24-1	ATSDTASGYSYNGQF
TRBV11-1	ASSRGGGSGNTIY
TRBV24-1	ATRDRQEEQF
TRBV13	ASTLGVPPYEQY
TRBV4-3	ASKQDFVNTGELF
TRBV12-3/TRBV12-4	ASSFFGLVGSGGEQF
TRBV2	ASSVEQGSYNEQF
TRBV15	ATSREWSGGTGYNEQF
TRBV18	ASSHYNSPLH
TRBV24-1	ATSDPDRDTQY
TRBV18	ASSPPKGAGANVLT
TRBV20-1	SASAYTDTQY
TRBV5-1	ASSLAGSGIEQF
TRBV28	ASSPPDSMSTYEQY
TRBV9	ASSYGTGLNEQY
TRBV4-1	ASSLTSVQETQY
TRBV10-1	ASSHGQGALLSNQPQH
TRBV2	ASSGRSQHLNEQF
TRBV20-1	SARDPKTSGNTGELF
TRBV2	ASSLVPEEEQF